The 24 T cell receptor beta chains reported below all come from one sample, sequenced in a study of identical twins (dated by TCRdb to about 2016). The method behind the library was 5' RACE. The data were produced on an Illumina HiSeq 2000. TCRdb cleaned the public reads at Q25 with fastp, built clones with MiXCR and kept in-frame beta chains. When rows share a CDR3 protein, they turn into one entry using the most common DNA and genes. Here the sample has approximately 600,000 distinct CDR3 sequences; 9.6% occur a single time. The biggest ten clones account for 2.5% to 3.5% of the sample. These data were likewise used in another study, on yellow fever vaccine responses in identical twins.

Sequencing used PBMCs. These receptors all stem from a woman under 30 in good health.

The sample holds many counts of this clonotype. This chain joins TRBV5-1 and TRBJ2-1, with D hard to call. The CDR3 extends over 12 amino acids. V lost 6 bases, J lost 12 bases, and 16 bases lay in between. CDR1 is SGHRS and CDR2 is YFSETQ in the germline V gene. CDR3 DNA: TGCGCCAGCAAGTCCGACGACGGAACGCAGTTCTTC. Protein product: CASKSDDGTQFF.

This chain connects TRBV29-1 to TRBJ2-1; D might be TRBD2 (5 bases). The CDR3 runs to 14 residues. Trimming pared 1 base from V and 8 bases from J, leaving 15 bases between. Germline CDR1 reads SQVTM; CDR2 reads ANQGSEA. CDR3 region: CSVEGEPNSDEQFF. CDR3 DNA sequence: TGCAGCGTTGAAGGGGAGCCGAATTCTGATGAGCAGTTCTTC.

The V and J genes are TRBV7-9 and TRBJ2-7, with 9 nucleotides matching TRBD1. CDR1 is SEHNR and CDR2 is FQNEAQ in the germline V gene (reference sequence). Trimming removed 5 bases from V and 9 bases from J; junction bases left unmatched: 8. The CDR3 is made up of 13 amino acids. DNA for the CDR3: TGTGCCAGCAGCGCCCAGGACAGGGGTTGGCAGTACTTC. The encoded protein is CASSAQDRGWQYF.

This chain connects TRBV20-1 to TRBJ2-7; the match to TRBD2 covers 7 bases. The ends lost 0 bases at V and 7 bases at J; junction bases unmatched: 12. The germline V gene encodes CDR1 DFQATT and CDR2 SNEGSKA (reference sequence). The CDR3 has 15 residues. CDR3 bases: TGCAGTGCTAGAGATCTTGGGGGAGGGCCGTTAGAGCAGTACTTC. Amino acids: CSARDLGGGPLEQYF.

This clonotype was seen repeatedly, ten times or more. The chain couples TRBV6-6 to TRBJ2-2; D gene ambiguous. The CDR3 has 13 amino acids. Trimming shortened V by 5 bases and J by 5 bases, and 9 bases separated the two germline ends. Germline V gives CDR1 MNHNY, CDR2 SVGAGI (reference sequence). The CDR3 is CASSDHGTGELFF. In DNA, the CDR3 is TGTGCCAGCAGTGACCACGGAACCGGGGAGCTGTTTTTT.

V and J are TRBV28 and TRBJ1-1; D unclear. The CDR3 is made up of 13 amino acids. V lost 5 bases to trimming and J lost 3 bases, with 10 bases between them. The germline V gene has CDR1 MDHEN and CDR2 SYDVKM. This CDR3 reads CASSPPFDTEAFF. CDR3 nucleotide sequence: TGTGCCAGCAGTCCTCCCTTCGACACTGAAGCTTTCTTT.

There are a few counts of this clonotype. V and J are TRBV4-3 and TRBJ2-3, with a possible D match to TRBD1 (6 bases). The CDR3 sequence is 15 residues long. CDR1 is LGHNA and CDR2 is YSLEER in the germline V gene. V gave up 2 bases and J gave up 2 bases, with 11 bases separating them. The CDR3 nucleotides read TGCGCCAGCAGCCAACCTGGACAGATCACAGATACGCAGTATTTT. This sequence encodes CASSQPGQITDTQYF.

This clonotype was recorded at least ten times. The rearrangement links TRBV20-1 to TRBJ1-1, with D maybe TRBD1 (6 bases). This CDR3 region has 14 residues. Trimming took off 3 bases at V and 4 bases at J, with 15 bases between the two ends. Per germline, CDR1 DFQATT and CDR2 SNEGSKA (reference sequence). The CDR3 bases are TGCAGTGCTAGTGAAGGACAGTCGGTCACTGAAGCTTTCTTT. Translating it yields CSASEGQSVTEAFF.

A few counts support this clonotype. The rearrangement uses TRBV10-3 and TRBJ2-3; 12 positions agree with TRBD2. The V and J ends lost 3 bases and 10 bases, in that order; junction bases with no gene match: 2. The CDR3 loop spans 13 amino acids. Germline assignment: CDR1 ENHRY and CDR2 SYGVKD. The CDR3 DNA is TGTGCCATCAGTGAACTAGCGGGAGGTTCGCAGTATTTT. The encoded protein is CAISELAGGSQYF.

This clonotype appeared a few times. V usage is TRBV7-9 and J usage is TRBJ2-7, with D uncertain. The CDR3 loop spans 15 amino acids. Deletions cut 1 base from V and 7 bases from J, with 17 bases between. Germline CDR1 is SEHNR and CDR2 is FQNEAQ (reference sequence). CDR3 in DNA: TGTGCCAGCAGCTTAGGGCAGACAACCTACGTAGAGCAGTACTTC. It codes for CASSLGQTTYVEQYF.

This clonotype was counted many times. The rearrangement joins TRBV7-3 to TRBJ2-3; D gene unclear. The V gene's germline CDR1 is SGHTA and CDR2 FQGTGA. V gave up 3 bases and J gave up 8 bases, with 12 bases separating them. The length of the CDR3 is 13 residues. The CDR3 bases are TGTGCCAGCAGCTTTAGGGCAGGAATTACGCAGTATTTT. This encodes CASSFRAGITQYF.

The chain carries TRBV20-1 and TRBJ2-3, with 10 bases matching TRBD2. The V gene end was trimmed by 3 bases and the J gene end by 4 bases; junction bases not matched to a gene: 4. The CDR3 is 14 residues long. The germline CDR1 and CDR2 sequences are DFQATT and SNEGSKA (reference sequence). CDR3 in amino acids: CSASTLAGADTQYF. The DNA of the CDR3 is TGCAGTGCTAGCACTCTAGCGGGGGCAGATACGCAGTATTTT.

The chain carries TRBV28 and TRBJ2-5; 8 nucleotides align to TRBD2. The CDR3 is 20 amino acids. Germline V gene sequence: CDR1 MDHEN, CDR2 SYDVKM. V shed 1 base, J shed 0 bases, and the junction held 16 bases outside the gene matches. The CDR3: CASSLSSLLAETQYQETQYF. In DNA form, the CDR3 reads TGTGCCAGCAGTTTATCCAGCCTACTAGCGGAGACCCAGTACCAAGAGACCCAGTACTTC.

This clonotype has more than one count but fewer than ten. This chain connects TRBV25-1 to TRBJ2-2, with 7 bases fitting TRBD1. V trimming: 4 bases; J trimming: 0 bases; junction bases outside the gene matches: 5. This CDR3 is 16 amino acids long. From germline, CDR1 is MGHDK and CDR2 SYGVNS. This CDR3 is CASSAGTVANTGELFF. CDR3 nucleotide sequence: TGTGCCAGCAGTGCAGGGACAGTCGCGAACACCGGGGAGCTGTTTTTT.

The chain is built from TRBV6-2 or TRBV6-3 and TRBJ1-6, with D tentatively TRBD1 (5 bases). V was cut by 6 bases and J by 9 bases, with 15 bases left in between. CDR3 length: 14 residues. Germline loops: CDR1 MNHEY, CDR2 SVGEGT. In DNA form, the CDR3 reads TGTGCCAGCAGGGGCGCCGTAGACAGTTCACCCCTCCACTTT. It encodes CASRGAVDSSPLHF.

The sample holds many counts of this clonotype. This chain uses TRBV29-1 with TRBJ2-3, with 7 bases lining up with TRBD1. The germline CDR1 and CDR2 sequences are SQVTM and ANQGSEA. J lost 5 bases, V lost 1 base, and 15 bases had no gene match. The CDR3 runs to 17 residues. The CDR3 loop reads CSVEALQRQGGRDTQYF. The CDR3 DNA is TGCAGCGTTGAAGCCCTCCAGAGACAGGGTGGAAGAGATACGCAGTATTTT.

This clonotype came up a few times. The chain is built from TRBV20-1 and TRBJ2-5; the match to TRBD2 covers 9 bases. CDR3 length: 16 residues. J was trimmed by 0 bases and V by 5 bases; bases with no gene match: 10. Germline CDR1 DFQATT, CDR2 SNEGSKA (reference sequence). DNA of the CDR3: TGCAGTGCTGGTCAAAGACTAGCGGCATACCAAGAGACCCAGTACTTC. Translating gives CSAGQRLAAYQETQYF.

This clonotype was recorded a few times. The chain couples TRBV5-5 to TRBJ2-3, with D unclear. Germline V lookup: CDR1 SGHKS, CDR2 YYEKEE (reference sequence). Trimming shortened V by 2 bases and J by 1 base, and 11 bases separated the two germline ends. The CDR3 is 15 amino acids. In nucleotides, the CDR3 is TGTGCCAGCAGCTTCTCGCGAGAGCGCACAGATACGCAGTATTTT. It encodes CASSFSRERTDTQYF. Variable domain in full (rest from reference TRBV5-5 and TRBJ2-3): DAGVTQSPTHLIKTRGQQVTLRCSPISGHKSVSWYQQVLGQGPQFIFQYYEKEERGRGNFPDRFSARQFPNYSSELNVNALLLGDSALYLCASSFSRERTDTQYFGPGTRLTVL.

CDR3 sequence: CASSQGALAGVTQYF. CDR3 DNA: TGCGCCAGCAGCCAAGGCGCACTAGCGGGAGTTACGCAGTATTTT. V is TRBV4-3 and J is TRBJ2-3, with 11 nucleotides matching TRBD2. The CDR3 extends over 15 amino acids. Trimming took 1 base from V and 8 from J; bases not matched to a gene: 5. The germline V gene has CDR1 LGHNA and CDR2 YSLEER.

The chain carries TRBV29-1 and TRBJ2-5; the match to TRBD1 covers 8 bases. This CDR3 region has 14 residues. Looked up from germline, CDR1 is SQVTM and CDR2 is ANQGSEA. Unmatched junction bases numbered 9, after V lost 7 bases and J lost 2 bases. The CDR3 spells CSGGRGTGQETQYF. The CDR3 DNA follows: TGCAGCGGCGGTAGGGGGACAGGACAAGAGACCCAGTACTTC.

This clonotype was counted at least ten times. The genes are TRBV7-2 and TRBJ2-3, with D perhaps matching TRBD2 (5 bases). Germline values: CDR1 SGHTA, CDR2 FQGNSA. V lost 2 bases to trimming and J lost 7 bases, with 10 bases between them. The CDR3 totals 13 residues. DNA of the CDR3: TGTGCCAGCAGCTTAATCGCTAGCCATACGCAGTATTTT. Translated: CASSLIASHTQYF.

A single count supports this clonotype. The chain uses TRBV10-1 and TRBJ1-2, with D perhaps TRBD1 (5 bases). The CDR3 extends over 13 amino acids. In germline, CDR1 is WNHNN, CDR2 SYGVQD (reference sequence). V dropped 8 bases and J dropped 7 bases, with 17 bases sitting between them. The CDR3: CASGSRQRGGYTF. The CDR3 DNA follows: TGCGCCAGCGGTAGCAGACAGCGGGGTGGCTACACCTTC.

The table lists this clonotype with many counts. The chain carries TRBV2 and TRBJ2-3; D assignment may be TRBD1 or TRBD2 (5 bases each). The CDR3 is 15 amino acids. Trimming removed 3 bases at V and 6 bases at J, with 16 bases between. CDR1 and CDR2 (germline): SNHLY, FYNNEI. CDR3 sequence reads: CASSERQGAWDTQYF. In DNA form, the CDR3 reads TGTGCCAGCAGTGAGAGGCAGGGAGCTTGGGATACGCAGTATTTT.

This CDR3 is CASSPRVAGDLYNEQFF. For the CDR3, the DNA is TGTGCCAGCAGCCCCCGGGTAGCGGGGGACCTTTACAATGAGCAGTTCTTC. This chain links TRBV7-6 with TRBJ2-1, with 9 bases fitting TRBD2. With 5 bases clipped from V and 4 bases from J, the junction kept 12 bases outside the gene matches. CDR3 size: 17 residues. CDR1 and CDR2 (germline): SGHVS, FNYEAQ.